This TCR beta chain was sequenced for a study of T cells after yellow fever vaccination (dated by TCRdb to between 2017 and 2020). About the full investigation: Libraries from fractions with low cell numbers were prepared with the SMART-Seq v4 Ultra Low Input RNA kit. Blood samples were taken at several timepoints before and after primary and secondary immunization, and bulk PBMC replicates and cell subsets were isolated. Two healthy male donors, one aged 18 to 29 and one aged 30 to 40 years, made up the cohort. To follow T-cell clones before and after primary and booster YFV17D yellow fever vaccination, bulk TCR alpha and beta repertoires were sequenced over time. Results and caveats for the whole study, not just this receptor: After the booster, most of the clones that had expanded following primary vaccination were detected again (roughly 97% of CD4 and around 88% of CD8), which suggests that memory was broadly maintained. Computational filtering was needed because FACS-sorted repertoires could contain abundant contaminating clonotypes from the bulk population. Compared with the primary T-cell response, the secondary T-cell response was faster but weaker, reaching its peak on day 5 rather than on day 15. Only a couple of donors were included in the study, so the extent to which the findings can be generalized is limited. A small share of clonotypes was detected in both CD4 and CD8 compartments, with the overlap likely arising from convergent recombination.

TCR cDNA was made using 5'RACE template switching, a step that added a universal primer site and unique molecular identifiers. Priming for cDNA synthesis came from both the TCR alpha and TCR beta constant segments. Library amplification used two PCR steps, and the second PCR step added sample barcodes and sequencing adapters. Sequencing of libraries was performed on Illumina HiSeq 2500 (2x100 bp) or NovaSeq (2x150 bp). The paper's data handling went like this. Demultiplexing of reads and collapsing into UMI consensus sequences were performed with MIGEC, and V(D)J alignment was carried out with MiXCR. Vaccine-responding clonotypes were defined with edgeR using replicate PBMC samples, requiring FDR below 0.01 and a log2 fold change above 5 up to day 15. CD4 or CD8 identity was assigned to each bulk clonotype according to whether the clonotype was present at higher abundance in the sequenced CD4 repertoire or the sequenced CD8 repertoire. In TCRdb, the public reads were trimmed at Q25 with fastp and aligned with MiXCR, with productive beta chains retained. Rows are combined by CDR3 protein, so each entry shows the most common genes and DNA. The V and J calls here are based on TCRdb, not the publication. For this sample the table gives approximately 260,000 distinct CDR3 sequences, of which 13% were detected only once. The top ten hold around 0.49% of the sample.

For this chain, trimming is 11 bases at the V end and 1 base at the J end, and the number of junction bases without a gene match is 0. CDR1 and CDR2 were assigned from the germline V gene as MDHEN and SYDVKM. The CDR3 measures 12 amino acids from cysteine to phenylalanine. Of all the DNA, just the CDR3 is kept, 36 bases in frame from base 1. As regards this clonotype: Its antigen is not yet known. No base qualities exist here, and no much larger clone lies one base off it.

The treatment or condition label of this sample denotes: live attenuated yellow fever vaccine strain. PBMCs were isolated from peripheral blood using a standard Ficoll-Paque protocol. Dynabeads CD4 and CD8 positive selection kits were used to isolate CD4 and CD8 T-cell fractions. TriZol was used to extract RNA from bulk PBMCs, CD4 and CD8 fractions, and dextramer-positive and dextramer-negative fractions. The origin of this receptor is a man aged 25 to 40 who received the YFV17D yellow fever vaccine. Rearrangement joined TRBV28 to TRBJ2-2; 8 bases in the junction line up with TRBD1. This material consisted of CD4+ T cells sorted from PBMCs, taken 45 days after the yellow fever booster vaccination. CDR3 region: CAGTGNTGELFF. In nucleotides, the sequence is TGTGCCGGGACAGGGAACACCGGGGAGCTGTTTTTT.